The subject of this entry is one T cell receptor beta chain. As yet, its antigen is unknown. The data stem from a study of shared clonotypes between healthy human individuals. Study details: The study enrolled two women and three men aged 18 to 49. Regarding the study as a whole: Naive subsets generally had larger estimated richness than memory subsets.

Trimming removed 4 bases from V and 9 bases from J; junction bases left unmatched: 8. This CDR3 comprises 15 residues. From germline, CDR1 is ENHRY and CDR2 SYGVKD. Sorted subsets were amplified in replicate PCRs using 200 ng DNA, 32,000 or so T cell genomes. Source study methods: Junction-only immunoSEQ sequences carried no quality scores, so filtering differed. Sequencing used immunoSEQ multiplex PCR; TCRdb keeps in-frame clones, though not all of them. Clone size and the V and J calls come from that table; the DNA yielded D and trimming. Of under 2.5 million clones detected, about nine tenths appear once; the ten largest clones hold 0.37%.

Sequencing was done on a sample of naive CD4+ T cells from PBMCs. Subset of the sample: CD45RA+ positively selected. The V gene is TRBV10-3, the J gene TRBJ2-1; TRBD2 agrees at 11 bases. The sequence was obtained from a man aged 18 to 30 in good health. Some clones in this sample may be carry-over from other donors' samples. DNA of the CDR3: TGTGCCATCAGTGTTGGTAGCGGGAGGGCCGGTGAGCAGTTCTTC. Its protein is CAISVGSGRAGEQFF.